The 4 T cell receptor beta chains presented below share a single source sample, sequenced in a study of T cells after yellow fever vaccination. TCRdb processed the 5' RACE reads anew with MiXCR; each CDR3 protein has one entry. The sample lists about 240,000 distinct CDR3 sequences; less than 8.5% were seen once. Material: CD4+ T cells sorted from PBMCs, obtained 15 days after the yellow fever booster vaccination. The receptors stem from a young man who received the YFV17D yellow fever vaccine.

This clonotype was counted once. The chain links TRBV5-4 to TRBJ1-3; unclear D gene. The germline V gene has CDR1 SGHNT and CDR2 YYREEE (reference sequence). V was shortened by 4 bases and J by 1 base, with 9 bases between the two germline ends. This CDR3 has 14 amino acids. The CDR3 nucleotides read TGTGCCAGCAGCCCAGGAGTTTCTGGAAACACCATATATTTT. This translates into CASSPGVSGNTIYF.

This clonotype was seen ten or more times. CDR3 sequence reads: CARNGTSGRAFF. The DNA for the CDR3 is TGTGCCAGAAACGGGACTAGCGGGAGGGCCTTCTTC. V and J are TRBV28 and TRBJ2-1, with 16 bases matching TRBD2. The V gene's germline CDR1 is MDHEN and CDR2 SYDVKM. This CDR3 has 12 residues. The V gene end was trimmed by 9 bases and the J gene end by 16 bases; junction bases not matched to a gene: 6.

This chain uses TRBV20-1 with TRBJ2-1, with D perhaps TRBD1 (6 bases). V was shortened by 1 base and J by 2 bases, with 12 bases between the two germline ends. CDR1 is DFQATT and CDR2 is SNEGSKA in the germline V gene (reference sequence). This CDR3 is 15 amino acids long. This CDR3 is CSARASRGAYNEQFF. The CDR3 region has the DNA TGCAGTGCTAGAGCTTCCAGGGGCGCCTACAATGAGCAGTTCTTC.

This clonotype was picked up many times. The chain links TRBV6-2 or TRBV6-3 to TRBJ1-1; D remains unclear. Trimming pared 4 bases from V and 3 bases from J, leaving 6 bases between. This CDR3 has 12 residues. Germline V gene sequence: CDR1 MNHEY, CDR2 SVGEGT. CDR3: CASSFSYTEAFF. The CDR3 DNA reads TGTGCCAGCAGTTTCAGTTACACTGAAGCTTTCTTT.